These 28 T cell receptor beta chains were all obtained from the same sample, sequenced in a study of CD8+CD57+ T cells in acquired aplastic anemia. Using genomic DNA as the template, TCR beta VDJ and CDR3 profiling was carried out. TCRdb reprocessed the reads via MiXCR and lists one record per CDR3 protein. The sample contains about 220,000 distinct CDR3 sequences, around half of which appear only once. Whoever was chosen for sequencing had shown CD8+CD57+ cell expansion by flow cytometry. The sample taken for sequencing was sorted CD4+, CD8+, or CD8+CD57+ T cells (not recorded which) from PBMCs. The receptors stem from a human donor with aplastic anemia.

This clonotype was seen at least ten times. The CDR3 nucleotides read TGTGCCAGCAGTTACCGGCGGGACAGCTCCTACGAGCAGTACTTC. Translating it yields CASSYRRDSSYEQYF. V and J are TRBV6-5 and TRBJ2-7; TRBD1 might be the D (7 bases). Germline lookup yields CDR1 MNHEY and CDR2 SVGAGI. V was clipped by 2 bases and J by 0 bases, with 11 bases between them. The CDR3 is made up of 15 amino acids.

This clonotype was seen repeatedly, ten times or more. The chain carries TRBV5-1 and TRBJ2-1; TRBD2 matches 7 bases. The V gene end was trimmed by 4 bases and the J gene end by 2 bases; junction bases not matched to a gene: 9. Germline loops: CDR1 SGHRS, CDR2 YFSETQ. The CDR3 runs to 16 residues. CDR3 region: CASSRTSFGAYNEQFF. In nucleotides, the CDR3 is TGCGCCAGCAGCCGGACTAGTTTTGGGGCCTACAATGAGCAGTTCTTC.

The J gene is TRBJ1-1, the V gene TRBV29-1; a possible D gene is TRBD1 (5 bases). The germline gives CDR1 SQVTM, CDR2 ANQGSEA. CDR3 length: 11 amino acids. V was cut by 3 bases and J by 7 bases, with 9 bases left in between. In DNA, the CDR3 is TGCAGCGTTGATCGAGGGGTTGAAGCTTTCTTT. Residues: CSVDRGVEAFF.

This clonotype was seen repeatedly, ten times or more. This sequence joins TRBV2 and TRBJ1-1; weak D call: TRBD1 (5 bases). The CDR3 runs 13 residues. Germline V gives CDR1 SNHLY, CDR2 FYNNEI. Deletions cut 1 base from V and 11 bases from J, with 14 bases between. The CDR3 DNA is TGTGCCAGCAGTGAAGGGGGCCCGGGGGACGCTTTCTTT. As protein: CASSEGGPGDAFF.

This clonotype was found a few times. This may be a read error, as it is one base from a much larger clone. The CDR3 region has the DNA TGTGCCAGCAGTGAAGGGGATACCGGGGAGCTGCTTTTT. As protein: CASSEGDTGELLF. The rearrangement links TRBV25-1 to TRBJ2-2; possible D gene TRBD2, 5 bases. Germline CDR1 and CDR2: MGHDK and SYGVNS. The CDR3 contains 13 residues. The full variable domain, its missing parts supplied by reference TRBV25-1 and TRBJ2-2, is EADIYQTPRYLVIGTGKKITLECSQTMGHDKMYWYQQDPGMELHLIHYSYGVNSTEKGDLSSESTVSRIRTEHFPLTLESARPSHTSQYLCASSEGDTGELLFGEGSRLTVL.

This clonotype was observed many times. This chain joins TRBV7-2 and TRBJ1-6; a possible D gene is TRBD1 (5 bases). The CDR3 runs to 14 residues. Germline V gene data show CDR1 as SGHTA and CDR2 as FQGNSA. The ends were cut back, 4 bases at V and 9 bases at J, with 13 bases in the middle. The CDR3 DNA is TGTGCCAGCAGCTCAGCAGGGAGGGGTTCACCCCTCCACTTT. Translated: CASSSAGRGSPLHF.

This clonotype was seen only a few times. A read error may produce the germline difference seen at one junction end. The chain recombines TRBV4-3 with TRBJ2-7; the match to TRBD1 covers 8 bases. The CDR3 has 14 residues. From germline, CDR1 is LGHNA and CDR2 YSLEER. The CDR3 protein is CASTDDRGNNEQYF. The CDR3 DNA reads TGCGCCAGCACAGACGACAGGGGAAACAATGAGCAGTATTTC.

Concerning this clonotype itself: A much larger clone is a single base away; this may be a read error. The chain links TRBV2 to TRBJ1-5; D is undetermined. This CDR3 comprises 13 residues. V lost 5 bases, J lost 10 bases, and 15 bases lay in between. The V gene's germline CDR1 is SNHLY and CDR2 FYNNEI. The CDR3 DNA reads TGTGCCAGCAGTCCGGGGTCCGTTCATCCCCAGCATTTT. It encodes CASSPGSVHPQHF.

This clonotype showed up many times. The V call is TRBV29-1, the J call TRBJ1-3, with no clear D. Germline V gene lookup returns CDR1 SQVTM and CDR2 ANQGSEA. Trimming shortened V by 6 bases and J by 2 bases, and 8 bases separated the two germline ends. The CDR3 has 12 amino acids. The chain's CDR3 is CSVPTTGNTIYF. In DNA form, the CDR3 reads TGCAGCGTCCCGACAACTGGAAACACCATATATTTT.

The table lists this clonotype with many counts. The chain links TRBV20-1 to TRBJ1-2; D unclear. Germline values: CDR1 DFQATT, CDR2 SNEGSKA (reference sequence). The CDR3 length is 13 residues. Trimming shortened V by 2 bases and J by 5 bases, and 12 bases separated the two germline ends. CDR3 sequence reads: CSARPRDVYGYTF. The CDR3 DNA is TGCAGTGCTAGACCCCGGGATGTTTATGGCTACACCTTC.

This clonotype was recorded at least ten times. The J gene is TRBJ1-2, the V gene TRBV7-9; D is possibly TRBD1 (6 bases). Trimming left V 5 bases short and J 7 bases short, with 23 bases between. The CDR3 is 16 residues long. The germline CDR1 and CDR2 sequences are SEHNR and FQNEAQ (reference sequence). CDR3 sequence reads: CASSLEGVISEGGYTF. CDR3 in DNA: TGTGCCAGCAGCCTCGAGGGGGTGATATCGGAGGGTGGCTACACCTTC.

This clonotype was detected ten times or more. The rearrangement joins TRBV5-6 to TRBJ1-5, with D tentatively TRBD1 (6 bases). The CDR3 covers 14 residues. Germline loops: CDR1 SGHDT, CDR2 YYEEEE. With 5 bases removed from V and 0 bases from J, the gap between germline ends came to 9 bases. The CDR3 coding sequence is TGTGCCAGCAGTTTGACAGGTAGCAATCAGCCCCAGCATTTT. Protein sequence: CASSLTGSNQPQHF.

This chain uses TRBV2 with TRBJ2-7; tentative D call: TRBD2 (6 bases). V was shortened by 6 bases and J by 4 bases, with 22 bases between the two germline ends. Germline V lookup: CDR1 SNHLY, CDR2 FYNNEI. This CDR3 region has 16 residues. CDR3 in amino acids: CASSGRGAGVKYEQYF. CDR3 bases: TGTGCCAGCAGCGGCCGGGGAGCGGGCGTGAAGTACGAGCAGTACTTC.

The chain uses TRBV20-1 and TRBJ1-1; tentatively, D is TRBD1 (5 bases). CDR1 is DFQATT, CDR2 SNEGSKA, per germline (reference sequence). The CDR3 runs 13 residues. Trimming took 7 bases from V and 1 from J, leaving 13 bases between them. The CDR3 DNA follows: TGCAGTGTCCTCGGACACTCGAACACTGAAGCTTTCTTT. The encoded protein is CSVLGHSNTEAFF.

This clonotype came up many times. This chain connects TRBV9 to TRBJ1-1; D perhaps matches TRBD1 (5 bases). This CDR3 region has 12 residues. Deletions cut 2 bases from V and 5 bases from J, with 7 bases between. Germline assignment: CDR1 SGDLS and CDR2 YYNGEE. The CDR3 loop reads CASSVGETEAFF. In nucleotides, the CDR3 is TGTGCCAGCAGCGTGGGGGAAACTGAAGCTTTCTTT. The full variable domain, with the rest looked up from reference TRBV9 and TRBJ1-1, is DSGVTQTPKHLITATGQRVTLRCSPRSGDLSVYWYQQSLDQGLQFLIQYYNGEERAKGNILERFSAQQFPDLHSELNLSSLELGDSALYFCASSVGETEAFFGQGTRLTVV.

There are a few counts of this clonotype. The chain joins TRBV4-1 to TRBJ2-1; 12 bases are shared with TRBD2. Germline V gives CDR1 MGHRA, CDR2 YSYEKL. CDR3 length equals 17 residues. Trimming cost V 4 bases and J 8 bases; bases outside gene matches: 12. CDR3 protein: CASSLQLTSGSNHEQFF. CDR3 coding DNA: TGCGCCAGCAGCCTACAACTGACTAGCGGGAGTAATCATGAGCAGTTCTTC.

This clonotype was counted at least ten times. The CDR3 loop is CASRPWDSYGYTF. The CDR3 DNA reads TGTGCCAGCAGACCCTGGGACAGCTATGGCTACACCTTC. The V and J genes are TRBV5-5 and TRBJ1-2; TRBD1 matches 7 bases. The CDR3 is 13 residues long. CDR1 is SGHKS and CDR2 is YYEKEE in the germline V gene (reference sequence). J lost 4 bases, V lost 5 bases, and 5 bases had no gene match.

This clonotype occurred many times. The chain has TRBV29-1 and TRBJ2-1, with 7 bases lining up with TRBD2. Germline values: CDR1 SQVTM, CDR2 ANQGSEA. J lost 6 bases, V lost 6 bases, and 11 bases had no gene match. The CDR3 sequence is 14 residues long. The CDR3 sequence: CSVKERLAFNEQFF. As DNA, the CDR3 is TGCAGCGTAAAAGAAAGACTAGCCTTCAATGAGCAGTTCTTC.

CDR3 nucleotides: TGTGCCAGCAGTCAACCAGGCAACTATGGCTACACCTTC. Its translation is CASSQPGNYGYTF. The chain links TRBV2 to TRBJ1-2; the D is unclear. Germline lookup yields CDR1 SNHLY and CDR2 FYNNEI. The CDR3 is made up of 13 amino acids. The V end was cut by 5 bases, the J end by 2 bases, with 9 bases between.

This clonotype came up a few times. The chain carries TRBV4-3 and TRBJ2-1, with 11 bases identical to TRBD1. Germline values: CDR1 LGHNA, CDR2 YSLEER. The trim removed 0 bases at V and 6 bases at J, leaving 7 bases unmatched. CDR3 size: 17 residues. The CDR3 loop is CASSQDVSGTGGNEQFF. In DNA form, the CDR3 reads TGCGCCAGCAGCCAAGATGTCTCCGGGACAGGGGGCAATGAGCAGTTCTTC.

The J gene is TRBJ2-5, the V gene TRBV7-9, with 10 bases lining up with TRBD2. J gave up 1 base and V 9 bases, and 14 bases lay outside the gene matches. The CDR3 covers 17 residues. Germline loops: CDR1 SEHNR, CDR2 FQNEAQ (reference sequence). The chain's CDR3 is CASSIGLAGALQETQYF. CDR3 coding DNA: TGTGCCAGTAGTATAGGGCTAGCGGGGGCCCTCCAAGAGACCCAGTACTTC.

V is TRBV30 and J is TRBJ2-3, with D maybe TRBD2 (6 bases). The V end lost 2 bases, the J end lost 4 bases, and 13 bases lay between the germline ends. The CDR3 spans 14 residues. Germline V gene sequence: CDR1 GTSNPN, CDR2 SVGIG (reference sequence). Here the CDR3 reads CAWSFSGPPDTQYF. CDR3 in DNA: TGTGCCTGGAGTTTTAGCGGACCCCCAGATACGCAGTATTTT.

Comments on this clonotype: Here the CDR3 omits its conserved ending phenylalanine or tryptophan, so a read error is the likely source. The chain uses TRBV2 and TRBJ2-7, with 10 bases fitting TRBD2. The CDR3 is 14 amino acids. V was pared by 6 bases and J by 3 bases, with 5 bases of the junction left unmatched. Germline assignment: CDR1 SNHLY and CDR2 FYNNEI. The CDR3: CASRPGLANYEQYS. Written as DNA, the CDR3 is TGTGCCAGCAGGCCGGGACTAGCGAACTACGAGCAGTACTCC.

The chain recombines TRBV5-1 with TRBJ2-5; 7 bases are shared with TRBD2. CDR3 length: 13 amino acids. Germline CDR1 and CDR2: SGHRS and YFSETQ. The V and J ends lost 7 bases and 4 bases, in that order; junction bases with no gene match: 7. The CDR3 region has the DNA TGCGCCAGCCAGGGAGGGATGGGAGAGACCCAGTACTTC. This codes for CASQGGMGETQYF.

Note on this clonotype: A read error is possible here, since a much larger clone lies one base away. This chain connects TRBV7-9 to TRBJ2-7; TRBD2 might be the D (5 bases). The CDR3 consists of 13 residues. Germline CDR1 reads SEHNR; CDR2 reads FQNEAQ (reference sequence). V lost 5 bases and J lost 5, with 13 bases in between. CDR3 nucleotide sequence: TGTGCCAGCAGCGAGAGGGCTTCGAACGAGCAGTACTTC. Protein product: CASSERASNEQYF.

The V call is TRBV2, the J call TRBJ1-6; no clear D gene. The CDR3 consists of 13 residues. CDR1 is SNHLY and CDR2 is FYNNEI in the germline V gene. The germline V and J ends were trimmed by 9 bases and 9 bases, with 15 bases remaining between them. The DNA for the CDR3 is TGTGCCAGTTCGGATTTGGGGAGTTCACCCCTCCACTTT. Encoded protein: CASSDLGSSPLHF.

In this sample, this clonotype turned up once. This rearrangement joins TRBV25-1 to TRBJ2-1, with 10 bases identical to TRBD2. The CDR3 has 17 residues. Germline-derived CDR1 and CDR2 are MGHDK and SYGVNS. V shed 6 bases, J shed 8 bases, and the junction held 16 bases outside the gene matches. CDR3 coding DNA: TGTGCCAGCAGCCCAGGACTAGCGGCAGCATACTTGGATGAGCAGTTCTTC. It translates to CASSPGLAAAYLDEQFF.

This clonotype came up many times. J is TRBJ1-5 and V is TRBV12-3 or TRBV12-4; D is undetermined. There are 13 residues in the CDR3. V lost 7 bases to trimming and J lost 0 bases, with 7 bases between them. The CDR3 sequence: CASTDNSNQPQHF. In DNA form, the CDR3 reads TGTGCCAGCACCGATAATAGCAATCAGCCCCAGCATTTT.